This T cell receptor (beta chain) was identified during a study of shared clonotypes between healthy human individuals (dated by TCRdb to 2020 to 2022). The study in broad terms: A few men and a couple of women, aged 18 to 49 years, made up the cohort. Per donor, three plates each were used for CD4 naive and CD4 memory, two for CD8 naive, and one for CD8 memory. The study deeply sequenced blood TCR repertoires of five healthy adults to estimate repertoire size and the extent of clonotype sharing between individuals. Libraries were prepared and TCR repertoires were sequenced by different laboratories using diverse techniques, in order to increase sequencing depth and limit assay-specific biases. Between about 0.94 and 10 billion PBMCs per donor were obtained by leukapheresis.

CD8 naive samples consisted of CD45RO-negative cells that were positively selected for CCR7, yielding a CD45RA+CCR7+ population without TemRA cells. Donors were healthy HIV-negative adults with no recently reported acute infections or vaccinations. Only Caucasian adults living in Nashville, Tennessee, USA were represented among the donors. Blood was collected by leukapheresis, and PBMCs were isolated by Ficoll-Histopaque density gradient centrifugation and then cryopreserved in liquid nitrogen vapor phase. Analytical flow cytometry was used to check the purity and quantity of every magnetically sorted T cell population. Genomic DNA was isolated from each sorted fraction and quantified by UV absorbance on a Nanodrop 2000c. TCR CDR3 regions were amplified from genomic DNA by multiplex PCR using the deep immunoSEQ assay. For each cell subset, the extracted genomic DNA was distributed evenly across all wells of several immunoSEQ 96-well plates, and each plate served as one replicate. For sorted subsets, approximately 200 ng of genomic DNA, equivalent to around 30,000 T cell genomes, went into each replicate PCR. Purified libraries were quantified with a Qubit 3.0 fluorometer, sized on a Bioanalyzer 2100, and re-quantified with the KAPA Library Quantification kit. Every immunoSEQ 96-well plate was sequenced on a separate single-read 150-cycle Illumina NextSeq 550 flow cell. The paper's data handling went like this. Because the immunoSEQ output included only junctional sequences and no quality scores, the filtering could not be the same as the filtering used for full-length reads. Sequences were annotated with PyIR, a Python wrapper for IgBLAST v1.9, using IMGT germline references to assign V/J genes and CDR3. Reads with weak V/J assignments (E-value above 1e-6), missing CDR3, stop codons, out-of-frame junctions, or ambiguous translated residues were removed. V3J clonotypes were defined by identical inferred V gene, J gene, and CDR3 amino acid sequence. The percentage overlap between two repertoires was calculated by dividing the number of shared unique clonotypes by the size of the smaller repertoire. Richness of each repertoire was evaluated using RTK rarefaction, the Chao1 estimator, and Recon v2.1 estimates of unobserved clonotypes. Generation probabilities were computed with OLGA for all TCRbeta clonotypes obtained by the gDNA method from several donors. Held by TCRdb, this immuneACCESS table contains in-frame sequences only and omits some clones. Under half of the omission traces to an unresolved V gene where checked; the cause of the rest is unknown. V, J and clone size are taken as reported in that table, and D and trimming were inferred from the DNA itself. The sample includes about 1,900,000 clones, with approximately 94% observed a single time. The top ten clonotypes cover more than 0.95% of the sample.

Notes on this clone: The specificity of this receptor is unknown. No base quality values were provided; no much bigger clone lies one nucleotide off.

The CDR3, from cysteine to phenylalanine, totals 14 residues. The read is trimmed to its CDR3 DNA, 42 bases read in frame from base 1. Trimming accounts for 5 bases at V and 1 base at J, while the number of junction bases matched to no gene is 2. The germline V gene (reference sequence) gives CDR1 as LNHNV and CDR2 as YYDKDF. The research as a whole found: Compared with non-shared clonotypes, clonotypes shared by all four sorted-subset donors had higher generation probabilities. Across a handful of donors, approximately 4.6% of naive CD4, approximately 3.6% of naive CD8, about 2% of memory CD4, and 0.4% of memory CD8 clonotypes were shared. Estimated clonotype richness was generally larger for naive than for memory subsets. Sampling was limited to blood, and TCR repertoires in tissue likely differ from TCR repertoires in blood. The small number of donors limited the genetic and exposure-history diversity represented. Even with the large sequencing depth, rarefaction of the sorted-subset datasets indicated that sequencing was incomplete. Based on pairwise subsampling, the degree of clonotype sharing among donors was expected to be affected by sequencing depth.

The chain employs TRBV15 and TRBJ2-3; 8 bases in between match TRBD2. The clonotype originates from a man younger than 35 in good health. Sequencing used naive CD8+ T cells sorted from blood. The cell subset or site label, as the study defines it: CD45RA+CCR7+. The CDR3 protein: CATSFSGGTDTQYF. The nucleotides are TGTGCCACCAGCTTTAGCGGGGGCACAGATACGCAGTATTTT.